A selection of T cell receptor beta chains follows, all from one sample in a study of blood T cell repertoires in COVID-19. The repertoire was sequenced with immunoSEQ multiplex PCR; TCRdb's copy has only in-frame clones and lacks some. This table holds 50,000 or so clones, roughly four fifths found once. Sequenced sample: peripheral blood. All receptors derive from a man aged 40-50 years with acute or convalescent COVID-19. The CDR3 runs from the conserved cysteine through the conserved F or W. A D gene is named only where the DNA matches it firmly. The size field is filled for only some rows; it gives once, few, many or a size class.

CDR3 protein: CASSLAGQLNTEAFF; CDR3 DNA: TGTGCCAGCTCCCTCGCAGGGCAGCTGAACACTGAAGCTTTCTTT; CDR3 length: 15; V gene: TRBV18; J gene: TRBJ1-1; clone size: once; D gene: .
CDR3 protein: CASSFAPGPNTEAFF; CDR3 DNA: TGTGCCAGCAGCTTCGCACCGGGTCCGAACACTGAAGCTTTCTTT; CDR3 length: 15; V gene: TRBV7-2; J gene: TRBJ1-1; clone size: .; D gene: .
CDR3 protein: CASSLGQGMDYGYTF; CDR3 DNA: TGTGCCAGCAGCTTGGGTCAGGGTATGGACTATGGCTACACCTTC; CDR3 length: 15; V gene: TRBV5-4; J gene: TRBJ1-2; clone size: .; D gene: .
CDR3 protein: CATSPSDSSSYEQYF; CDR3 DNA: TGTGCCACCAGCCCCTCAGACAGTTCCTCCTACGAGCAGTACTTC; CDR3 length: 15; V gene: TRBV24-1; J gene: TRBJ2-7; clone size: .; D gene: .
CDR3 protein: CSAPQAYGYTF; CDR3 DNA: TGCAGTGCGCCACAGGCGTATGGCTACACCTTC; CDR3 length: 11; V gene: TRBV20-1; J gene: TRBJ1-2; clone size: .; D gene: .
CDR3 protein: CASSLDPDTEAFF; CDR3 DNA: TGTGCCAGCAGCTTGGATCCTGACACTGAAGCTTTCTTT; CDR3 length: 13; V gene: TRBV5-6; J gene: TRBJ1-1; clone size: .; D gene: .
CDR3 protein: CASSVGQPLTDTQYF; CDR3 DNA: TGTGCCAGCAGCGTAGGACAGCCCCTAACAGATACGCAGTATTTT; CDR3 length: 15; V gene: TRBV9; J gene: TRBJ2-3; clone size: .; D gene: .
CDR3 protein: CASSSRTSDGETQYF; CDR3 DNA: TGCGCCAGCAGCTCCCGGACTAGCGACGGGGAGACCCAGTACTTC; CDR3 length: 15; V gene: TRBV5-1; J gene: TRBJ2-5; clone size: .; D gene: TRBD2
CDR3 protein: CSVYSGGMSGYTF; CDR3 DNA: TGCAGCGTTTATTCCGGGGGGATGTCAGGCTACACCTTC; CDR3 length: 13; V gene: TRBV29-1; J gene: TRBJ1-2; clone size: once; D gene: .
CDR3 protein: CASSSRGRENTEAFF; CDR3 DNA: TGTGCCAGCTCCTCCCGCGGGCGGGAGAACACTGAAGCTTTCTTT; CDR3 length: 15; V gene: TRBV18; J gene: TRBJ1-1; clone size: .; D gene: .